The 17 T cell receptor beta chains below all came from one sample that was sequenced in a study of shared clonotypes between healthy human individuals. Assay: immunoSEQ multiplex PCR; the TCRdb copy retains only in-frame clones and omits some. The sample contains about 1,900,000 clones, less than 95% of which appear only once. The naive CD8 subset, CD45RO-negative cells positively selected for CCR7, excluded terminally differentiated effector memory CD45RA+ cells. Material for sequencing was naive CD8+ T cells sorted from blood. The receptors were sampled from a man younger than 35 in good health.

This clone was found once. The V gene is TRBV4-2, the J gene TRBJ2-1; 7 bases fit TRBD2. Germline V gene lookup returns CDR1 LGHNA and CDR2 YNFKEQ. The CDR3 has 14 residues. The junction had 6 bases not matched to a gene; V was cut back by 1 base and J by 9 bases. CDR3 bases: TGTGCCAGCAGCCAAGGGATAATAGCGGGTGAGCAGTTCTTC. It specifies CASSQGIIAGEQFF.

V gene TRBV29-1 combines with J gene TRBJ2-1; D unclear. The CDR3 covers 14 residues. Germline CDR1 SQVTM, CDR2 ANQGSEA. The V gene lost 7 bases and the J gene lost 6 bases, with 19 bases spanning the gap. The CDR3 DNA is TGCAGCGCCCCCTCCTTAAGACGGACCAATGAGCAGTTCTTC. It translates to CSAPSLRRTNEQFF.

This chain uses TRBV9 with TRBJ2-7; 7 bases match TRBD2. After removal of 2 bases from V and 3 bases from J, the junction contained 8 bases not matched to a gene. CDR3 size: 15 residues. CDR1 and CDR2 (germline): SGDLS, YYNGEE. In DNA, the CDR3 is TGTGCCAGCAGCGTTGGACTAGGATCCATCTACGAGCAGTACTTC. This translates into CASSVGLGSIYEQYF. Together with reference TRBV9 and TRBJ2-7, the CDR3 gives the full variable domain: DSGVTQTPKHLITATGQRVTLRCSPRSGDLSVYWYQQSLDQGLQFLIQYYNGEERAKGNILERFSAQQFPDLHSELNLSSLELGDSALYFCASSVGLGSIYEQYFGPGTRLTVT.

The chain recombines TRBV7-6 with TRBJ2-1, with D possibly TRBD2 on 7 matching bases. Germline values: CDR1 SGHVS, CDR2 FNYEAQ. The CDR3 spans 17 residues. Trimming removed 1 base at V and 4 bases at J, with 17 bases between. The DNA for the CDR3 is TGTGCCAGCAGCTTAGGTCCGGCGGGGGCCCTATACAATGAGCAGTTCTTC. Translation gives CASSLGPAGALYNEQFF.

V usage is TRBV7-9 and J usage is TRBJ2-7; D remains unclear. Germline V CDR1 and CDR2: SEHNR, FQNEAQ (reference sequence). The CDR3 consists of 14 residues. The V end lost 5 bases, the J end lost 1 base, and 12 bases lay between the germline ends. CDR3: CASSPKVGSYEQYF. In DNA, the CDR3 is TGTGCCAGCAGCCCCAAAGTGGGTTCCTACGAGCAGTACTTC.

CDR3 loop: CASSSGANVLTF. CDR3 sequence (DNA): TGTGCCAGTTCATCTGGGGCCAACGTCCTGACTTTC. The chain joins TRBV19 to TRBJ2-6; D call uncertain. Per the germline V gene, CDR1 is LNHDA and CDR2 is SQIVND (reference sequence). Trimming shortened V by 8 bases and J by 1 base, and 3 bases separated the two germline ends. CDR3 length: 12 amino acids.

This chain connects TRBV10-2 to TRBJ2-7, with D perhaps TRBD1 or TRBD2 (5 bases each). This CDR3 has 13 residues. V was clipped by 8 bases and J by 2 bases, with 13 bases between them. Germline V lookup: CDR1 WSHSY, CDR2 SAAADI. The CDR3 is CASGDGTTYEQYF. DNA for the CDR3: TGCGCCAGCGGGGACGGGACGACCTACGAGCAGTACTTC.

J is TRBJ1-4 and V is TRBV15; unclear D gene. CDR1 and CDR2 (germline): LNHNV, YYDKDF (reference sequence). The CDR3 totals 15 residues. The V and J ends lost 5 bases and 4 bases respectively, with 14 bases between them. Here the CDR3 reads CATSGGWEVNEKLFF. The DNA of the CDR3 is TGTGCCACCAGCGGCGGGTGGGAGGTTAATGAAAAACTGTTTTTT. The full variable domain, in which reference TRBV15 and TRBJ1-4 provide the parts outside the CDR3, is DAMVIQNPRYQVTQFGKPVTLSCSQTLNHNVMYWYQQKSSQAPKLLFHYYDKDFNNEADTPDNFQSRRPNTSFCFLDIRSPGLGDTAMYLCATSGGWEVNEKLFFGSGTQLSVL.

The chain uses TRBV4-1 and TRBJ2-7; unclear D gene. The CDR3 sequence is 16 residues long. Looked up from germline, CDR1 is MGHRA and CDR2 is YSYEKL. Between the trimmed V and J ends, which lost 5 bases and 2 bases, there was a span of 19 bases. CDR3 protein: CASSTIIGTPTYEQYF. In DNA, the CDR3 is TGCGCCAGCAGCACTATCATAGGCACTCCAACCTACGAGCAGTACTTC.

This rearrangement joins TRBV27 to TRBJ2-7; D perhaps matches TRBD2 (5 bases). Germline V CDR1 and CDR2: MNHEY, SMNVEV (reference sequence). The CDR3 spans 14 residues. Trimming cost V 5 bases and J 3 bases, with 14 bases left between them. The CDR3 nucleotides read TGTGCCAGCAGTACTACGGGAAATGGCTACGAGCAGTACTTC. Its translation: CASSTTGNGYEQYF.

This sequence joins TRBV12-2 and TRBJ1-4. TRBV12-2 is reported as a pseudogene. CDR3 length equals 17 residues. The CDR3 protein is CASRLGSGGATNEKLFF. CDR3 DNA sequence: TGTGCAAGTCGCTTAGGTTCTGGGGGGGCAACTAATGAAAAACTGTTTTTT.

The rearrangement joins TRBV2 to TRBJ1-2; D not certain. CDR3 length: 13 residues. Germline assignment: CDR1 SNHLY and CDR2 FYNNEI. Trimming cost V 6 bases and J 7 bases, with 15 bases left between them. CDR3 sequence (DNA): TGTGCCAGCAGCCCTTCGGAGGGTTTTGGCTACACCTTC. This gives the protein CASSPSEGFGYTF. The whole variable domain, filled in from reference TRBV2 and TRBJ1-2, reads EPEVTQTPSHQVTQMGQEVILRCVPISNHLYFYWYRQILGQKVEFLVSFYNNEISEKSEIFDDQFSVERPDGSNFTLKIRSTKLEDSAMYFCASSPSEGFGYTFGSGTRLTVV.

V and J are TRBV5-6 and TRBJ2-7; D is perhaps TRBD1 (5 bases). This CDR3 is 15 amino acids long. V was trimmed by 1 base and J by 1 base, leaving 12 bases between them. CDR1 and CDR2 from the germline V gene are SGHDT and YYEEEE. This chain's CDR3 is CASSLLSRVSYEQYF. The DNA for the CDR3 is TGTGCCAGCAGCTTGTTGTCCAGGGTATCCTACGAGCAGTACTTC.

This sequence joins TRBV28 and TRBJ2-3; D might be TRBD1 or TRBD2, each matching 5 bases. Germline lookup yields CDR1 MDHEN and CDR2 SYDVKM. This CDR3 contains 14 residues. V was trimmed by 2 bases and J by 2 bases, leaving 8 bases between them. The CDR3 reads CASSLTGTTDTQYF. The CDR3 bases are TGTGCCAGCAGTTTAACGGGGACCACAGATACGCAGTATTTT.

The chain employs TRBV6-6 and TRBJ2-5; 8 bases fit TRBD1. V shed 6 bases, J shed 2 bases, and the junction held 8 bases outside the gene matches. Germline values: CDR1 MNHNY, CDR2 SVGAGI (reference sequence). This CDR3 contains 15 residues. CDR3 nucleotide sequence: TGTGCCAGCAGGCGCAGGGGGCCTATTCAAGAGACCCAGTACTTC. This codes for CASRRRGPIQETQYF.

V and J are TRBV15 and TRBJ2-5; 10 bases are a match to TRBD2. V was clipped by 4 bases and J by 4 bases; unmatched bases: 3. The germline V gene has CDR1 LNHNV and CDR2 YYDKDF (reference sequence). The CDR3 has 14 residues. CDR3 region: CATSTSGRVETQYF. The CDR3 DNA reads TGTGCCACCAGCACGAGCGGGAGGGTAGAGACCCAGTACTTC.

CDR3 sequence reads: CASSSPSGSSYEQFF. The CDR3 coding sequence is TGTGCCAGCAGCTCCCCAAGCGGGAGTAGCTATGAGCAGTTCTTC. The chain carries TRBV7-9 and TRBJ2-1; 8 bases line up with TRBD2. V dropped 4 bases and J dropped 8; count of bases not matched to a gene: 10. Per germline, CDR1 SEHNR and CDR2 FQNEAQ (reference sequence). CDR3 length: 15 residues.